This TCR beta chain emerged from a study of radiation and T cells in renal cell carcinoma. Germline V gives CDR1 DFQATT, CDR2 SNEGSKA (reference sequence). The CDR3 spans 11 residues. V was trimmed by 2 bases and J by 7 bases, leaving 8 bases between them. Sample time point: blood 4 weeks post-SBRT, at nephrectomy. Noted treatment: 15 Gy SBRT to primary tumor, nephrectomy 4 weeks later. Nephrectomy followed 15 Gy stereotactic body radiation by 4 weeks. Blood was sampled at baseline, 2 weeks and 4 weeks after SBRT. The tumor was a clear cell renal cell carcinoma. Profiled with immunoSEQ multiplex PCR; TCRdb holds only in-frame clones, not every one. The sample has approximately 86,000 clones, around four fifths seen once.

The chain joins TRBV20-1 to TRBJ1-2; no firm D call. The origin of this receptor is a man aged 45-65 years with renal cell carcinoma. The input for sequencing was blood, taken from a patient whose treatment included radiotherapy and nephrectomy. The CDR3 DNA sequence: TGCAGTGCTAGACGGGCCTCTGGCTACACCTTC. Translation gives CSARRASGYTF.